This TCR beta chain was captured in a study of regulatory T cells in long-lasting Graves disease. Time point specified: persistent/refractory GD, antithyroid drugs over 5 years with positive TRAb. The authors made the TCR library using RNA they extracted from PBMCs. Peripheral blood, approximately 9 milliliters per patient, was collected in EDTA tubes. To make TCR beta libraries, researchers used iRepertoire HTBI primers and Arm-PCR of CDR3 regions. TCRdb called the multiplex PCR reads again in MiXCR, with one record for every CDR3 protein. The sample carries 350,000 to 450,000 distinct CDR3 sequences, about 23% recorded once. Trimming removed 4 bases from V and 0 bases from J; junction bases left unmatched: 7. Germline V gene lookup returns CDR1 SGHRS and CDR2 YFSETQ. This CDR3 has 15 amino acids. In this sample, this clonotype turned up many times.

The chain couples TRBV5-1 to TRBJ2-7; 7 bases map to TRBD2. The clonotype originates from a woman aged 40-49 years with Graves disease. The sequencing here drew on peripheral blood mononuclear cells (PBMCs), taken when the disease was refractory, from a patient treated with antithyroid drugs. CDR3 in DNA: TGCGCCAGCAGCCCGCCTAGCGGTCGCTCCTACGAGCAGTACTTC. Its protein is CASSPPSGRSYEQYF.